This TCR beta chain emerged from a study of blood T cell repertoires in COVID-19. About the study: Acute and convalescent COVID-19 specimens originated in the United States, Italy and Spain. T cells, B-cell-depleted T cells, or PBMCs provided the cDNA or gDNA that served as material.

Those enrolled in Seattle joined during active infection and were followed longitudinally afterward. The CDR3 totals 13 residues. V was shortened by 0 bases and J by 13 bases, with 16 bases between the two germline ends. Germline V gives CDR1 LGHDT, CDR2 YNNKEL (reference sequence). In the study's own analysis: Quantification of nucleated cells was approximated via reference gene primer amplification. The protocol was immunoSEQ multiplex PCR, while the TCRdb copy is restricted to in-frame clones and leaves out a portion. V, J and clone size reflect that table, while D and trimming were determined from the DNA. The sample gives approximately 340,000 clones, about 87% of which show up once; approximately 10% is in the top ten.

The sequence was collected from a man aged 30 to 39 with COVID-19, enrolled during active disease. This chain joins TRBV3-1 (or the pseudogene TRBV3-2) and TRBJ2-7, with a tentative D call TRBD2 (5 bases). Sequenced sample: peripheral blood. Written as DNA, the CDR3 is TGTGCCAGCAGCCAAGAATTATCCAGGACTCGATACTTC. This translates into CASSQELSRTRYF.